The 13 T cell receptor beta chains below all came from one sample that was sequenced in a study of read filtering for tumor transcriptome and immune sequencing. The library was built from around 380 ng RNA with molecular barcoded adaptors for alpha/delta and beta/gamma chains. In TCRdb, the reads were re-called with MiXCR into one record per CDR3 protein. This sample has over 45,000 distinct CDR3 sequences; 20% to 25% occur once, and the top ten carry approximately 17%. The sequenced material came from a population of CD138-negative cells sorted from bone marrow. The origin of the receptors is a donor aged 40 or over with multiple myeloma.

This chain connects TRBV3-1 to TRBJ1-5; D may be TRBD1 (5 bases). The ends were cut back, 4 bases at V and 9 bases at J, with 16 bases in the middle. This CDR3 comprises 14 residues. Germline V gene data show CDR1 as LGHDT and CDR2 as YNNKEL (reference sequence). CDR3 protein: CASSPNRDVGPQHF. In DNA form, the CDR3 reads TGTGCCAGCAGCCCTAATAGGGACGTTGGGCCCCAGCATTTT.

This clonotype was counted many times. The chain carries TRBV28 and TRBJ2-5; 11 bases align to TRBD2. The V gene end was trimmed by 6 bases and the J gene end by 2 bases; junction bases not matched to a gene: 5. The CDR3 sequence is 15 residues long. CDR1 is MDHEN, CDR2 SYDVKM, per germline. CDR3 loop: CASSSRTSGQETQYF. CDR3 in DNA: TGTGCCAGCAGCTCAAGGACTAGCGGGCAAGAGACCCAGTACTTC. Filled out from reference TRBV28 and TRBJ2-5, the complete variable domain reads DVKVTQSSRYLVKRTGEKVFLECVQDMDHENMFWYRQDPGLGLRLIYFSYDVKMKEKGDIPEGYSVSREKKERFSLILESASTNQTSMYLCASSSRTSGQETQYFGPGTRLLVL.

This clonotype was seen a handful of times. This chain uses TRBV29-1 with TRBJ2-7, with TRBD1 matching 8 bases. CDR1 and CDR2 from the germline V gene are SQVTM and ANQGSEA. There are 13 residues in the CDR3. J was trimmed by 4 bases and V by 7 bases; bases with no gene match: 9. For the CDR3, the DNA is TGCAGCGCGGGGTCGGGACAGGCTTACGAGCAGTACTTC. Amino acid sequence: CSAGSGQAYEQYF.

This clonotype was detected ten times or more. CDR3 DNA: TGTGCCAGCAACCAAGGGATCAGCTCCTACAATGAGCAGTTCTTC. It specifies CASNQGISSYNEQFF. The rearrangement links TRBV6-1 to TRBJ2-1; the D is unclear. From germline, CDR1 is MNHNS and CDR2 SASEGT. The CDR3 loop spans 15 amino acids. The V end lost 7 bases, the J end lost 0 bases, and 13 bases lay between the germline ends.

This clonotype was detected ten times or more. The chain couples TRBV30 to TRBJ2-7; 10 nucleotides line up with TRBD2. V was clipped by 7 bases and J by 1 base; unmatched bases: 7. The germline V gene encodes CDR1 GTSNPN and CDR2 SVGIG (reference sequence). CDR3 size: 14 residues. The CDR3 sequence: CASSGTSVSYEQYF. CDR3 nucleotides: TGTGCCTCCTCCGGGACTAGCGTTTCCTACGAGCAGTACTTC.

A note on this clonotype: One end of the junction varies from germline; a read error may be responsible. The V call is TRBV7-2, the J call TRBJ2-2; 8 nucleotides agree with TRBD1. Germline V lookup: CDR1 SGHTA, CDR2 FQGNSA. The CDR3 is 16 amino acids. The CDR3 region is CASSGRRQGFIGELSF. The CDR3 DNA is TGTGCCAGCAGCGGCCGGCGACAGGGGTTCATCGGGGAGCTGTCTTTT.

This clonotype showed up many times. The genes are TRBV20-1 and TRBJ2-1; 16 bases are a match to TRBD2. Germline CDR1 DFQATT, CDR2 SNEGSKA (reference sequence). This CDR3 is built from 18 residues. Losses at the gene ends were 5 bases for V and 2 bases for J; bases not matched to a gene: 9. The DNA for the CDR3 is TGCAGTGCTCCTACCCCGGGACTAGCGGGAGGGGCCTACAATGAGCAGTTCTTC. Residues: CSAPTPGLAGGAYNEQFF.

This clonotype was seen more than once but under ten times. The rearrangement links TRBV5-1 to TRBJ2-5; 14 bases line up with TRBD2. The CDR3 runs to 15 residues. V gave up 4 bases and J gave up 5 bases; unmatched junction bases: 4. Germline V gives CDR1 SGHRS, CDR2 YFSETQ. The CDR3 region is CASSETSGGAETQYF. CDR3 bases: TGCGCCAGCAGCGAGACTAGCGGGGGGGCCGAGACCCAGTACTTC.

Many counts were recorded for this clonotype. This chain links TRBV7-9 with TRBJ2-1, with 12 nucleotides matching TRBD2. J gave up 6 bases and V 5 bases, and 5 bases lay outside the gene matches. The CDR3 sequence is 15 residues long. CDR1 is SEHNR and CDR2 is FQNEAQ in the germline V gene (reference sequence). CDR3 residues: CASSTGLAGFNEQFF. CDR3 coding DNA: TGTGCCAGCAGCACCGGACTAGCGGGATTCAATGAGCAGTTCTTC. Variable domain in full (rest from reference TRBV7-9 and TRBJ2-1): DTGVSQNPRHKITKRGQNVTFRCDPISEHNRLYWYRQTLGQGPEFLTYFQNEAQLEKSRLLSDRFSAERPKGSFSTLEIQRTEQGDSAMYLCASSTGLAGFNEQFFGPGTRLTVL.

This clonotype was counted between two and nine times. The gene calls are TRBV30 and TRBJ2-7, with D perhaps matching TRBD1 or TRBD2 (7 bases each). V was cut by 4 bases and J by 1 base, with 14 bases left in between. The CDR3 is 14 amino acids. CDR1 is GTSNPN, CDR2 SVGIG, per germline (reference sequence). CDR3: CAWNSGGGSYEQYF. Here the CDR3 DNA reads TGTGCCTGGAACTCAGGGGGGGGATCCTACGAGCAGTACTTC.

This clonotype was recorded many times. The rearrangement joins TRBV13 to TRBJ2-6, with D maybe TRBD2 (6 bases). With 3 bases removed from V and 4 bases from J, the gap between germline ends came to 10 bases. Germline CDR1 reads PRHDT; CDR2 reads FYEKMQ (reference sequence). CDR3 length: 15 residues. CDR3 region: CASSLPGRGANVLTF. CDR3 DNA sequence: TGTGCCAGCAGCTTGCCCGGGAGAGGGGCCAACGTCCTGACTTTC.

The table lists this clonotype with many counts. This chain links TRBV5-4 with TRBJ1-1, with TRBD1 matching over 8 bases. Germline V gene lookup returns CDR1 SGHNT and CDR2 YYREEE (reference sequence). The CDR3 runs to 14 residues. V shed 5 bases, J shed 4 bases, and the junction held 7 bases outside the gene matches. The CDR3 loop reads CASRSTGGSTEAFF. The DNA for the CDR3 is TGTGCCAGCAGGTCCACAGGGGGTAGCACTGAAGCTTTCTTT. Combining the CDR3 with reference TRBV5-4 and TRBJ1-1 gives the whole variable domain ETGVTQSPTHLIKTRGQQVTLRCSSQSGHNTVSWYQQALGQGPQFIFQYYREEENGRGNFPPRFSGLQFPNYSSELNVNALELDDSALYLCASRSTGGSTEAFFGQGTRLTVV.

The chain links TRBV3-1 to TRBJ2-1, with 8 nucleotides matching TRBD2. This CDR3 region has 16 residues. The germline CDR1 and CDR2 sequences are LGHDT and YNNKEL (reference sequence). Losses at the gene ends were 4 bases for V and 11 bases for J; bases not matched to a gene: 16. This chain's CDR3 is CASSPGQAGALAQQFF. Written as DNA, the CDR3 is TGTGCCAGCAGCCCGGGACAAGCGGGGGCTCTCGCTCAGCAGTTCTTC.